Included here is one T cell receptor beta chain sequence, with context. This specimen belongs to a study of T-cell reconstitution after alpha-beta-depleted transplantation in children. Unique molecular identifiers were used to barcode this TCRbeta library. TCRdb reprocessed the PCR reads via MiXCR and lists one record per CDR3 protein. The repertoire consists of 500,000 to 600,000 distinct CDR3 sequences, with 18% occurring once and the leading ten covering 3% to 4%. This CDR3 region has 11 residues. Germline V CDR1 and CDR2: SNHLY, FYNNEI. V was trimmed by 8 bases and J by 6 bases, leaving 8 bases between them.

This sample comprised PBMCs from the stem cell graft donor, obtained from the stem cell graft. This chain links TRBV2 with TRBJ2-1; D not certain. The sequence came from a human donor who donated a stem cell graft to a child with acute lymphoblastic leukemia. This chain's CDR3 is CASGKGNEQFF. The CDR3 DNA follows: TGTGCCAGCGGGAAGGGCAATGAGCAGTTCTTC.